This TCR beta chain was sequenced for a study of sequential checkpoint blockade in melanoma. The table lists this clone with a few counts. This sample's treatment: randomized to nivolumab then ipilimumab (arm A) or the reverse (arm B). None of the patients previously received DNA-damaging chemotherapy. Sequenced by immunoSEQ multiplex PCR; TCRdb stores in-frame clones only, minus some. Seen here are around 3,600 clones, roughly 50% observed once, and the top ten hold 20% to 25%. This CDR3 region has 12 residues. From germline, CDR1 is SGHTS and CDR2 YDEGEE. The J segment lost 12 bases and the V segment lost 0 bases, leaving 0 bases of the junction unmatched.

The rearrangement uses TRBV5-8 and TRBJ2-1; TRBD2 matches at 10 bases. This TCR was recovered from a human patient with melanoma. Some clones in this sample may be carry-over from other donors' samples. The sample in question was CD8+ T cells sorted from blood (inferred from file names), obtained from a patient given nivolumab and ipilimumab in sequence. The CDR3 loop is CASSLGLAGQFF. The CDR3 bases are TGTGCCAGCAGCTTGGGACTAGCGGGGCAGTTCTTC. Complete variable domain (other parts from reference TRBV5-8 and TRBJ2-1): EAGVTQSPTHLIKTRGQQATLRCSPISGHTSVYWYQQALGLGLQFLLWYDEGEERNRGNFPPRFSGRQFPNYSSELNVNALELEDSALYLCASSLGLAGQFFGPGTRLTVL.